This entry lists 29 T cell receptor beta chains sequenced from one sample in a study of cytomegalovirus exposure and HLA in healthy donors. The primer mix had 60 Vbeta and 13 Jbeta primers. Profiling relied on immunoSEQ multiplex PCR, and the TCRdb table lists in-frame clones only, not all of them. The table lists about 200,000 clones, about 70% of them singletons. Sequencing was carried out using PBMCs. The receptors derive from a woman younger than 45 in good health and CMV-seronegative.

This clone was seen a few times. In nucleotides, the CDR3 is TGTGCCAGCAGTGAGATAAGGGGGCCGGTCTATGGCTACACCTTC. It translates to CASSEIRGPVYGYTF. The chain combines TRBV2 with TRBJ1-2; TRBD1 matches 7 bases. The J segment lost 4 bases and the V segment lost 3 bases, leaving 8 bases of the junction unmatched. The CDR3 contains 15 residues. CDR1 is SNHLY and CDR2 is FYNNEI in the germline V gene.

J is TRBJ2-7 and V is TRBV6-1; tentatively, D is TRBD1 (5 bases). Deletions cut 6 bases from V and 2 bases from J, with 17 bases between. The germline CDR1 and CDR2 sequences are MNHNS and SASEGT. The CDR3 length is 15 residues. The CDR3 reads CASRVVPGLAYEQYF. DNA for the CDR3: TGTGCCAGCAGGGTAGTACCAGGGTTGGCCTACGAGCAGTACTTC.

The chain employs TRBV29-1 and TRBJ2-5; 7 bases fit TRBD1. J gave up 0 bases and V 7 bases, and 8 bases lay outside the gene matches. CDR3 size: 14 residues. Germline V lookup: CDR1 SQVTM, CDR2 ANQGSEA. The CDR3 reads CSALRGQNQETQYF. The DNA for the CDR3 is TGCAGCGCCCTGAGGGGGCAAAACCAAGAGACCCAGTACTTC.

V and J are TRBV2 and TRBJ1-5, with TRBD1 matching 9 bases. After removal of 8 bases from V and 5 bases from J, the junction contained 4 bases not matched to a gene. CDR1 SNHLY and CDR2 FYNNEI come from the germline V gene. The CDR3 is 13 residues long. The chain's CDR3 is CASGRQGDQPQHF. The CDR3 DNA reads TGTGCCAGCGGTAGACAGGGGGATCAGCCCCAGCATTTT.

The chain has TRBV6-5 and TRBJ1-3; D not resolved. The CDR3 contains 16 residues. CDR1 is MNHEY and CDR2 is SVGAGI in the germline V gene. V was shortened by 0 bases and J by 3 bases, with 12 bases between the two germline ends. The CDR3 reads CASSYSRQSGGNTIYF. The CDR3 region has the DNA TGTGCCAGCAGTTACTCGCGGCAGTCGGGTGGAAACACCATATATTTT.

The rearrangement links TRBV7-2 to TRBJ1-4, with TRBD1 matching 9 bases. This CDR3 spans 15 amino acids. Germline assignment: CDR1 SGHTA and CDR2 FQGNSA. Losses at the gene ends were 1 base for V and 10 bases for J; bases not matched to a gene: 7. CDR3 sequence reads: CASSLDLQGARKLFF. CDR3 in DNA: TGTGCCAGCAGCTTAGATCTACAGGGGGCTCGAAAACTGTTTTTT.

The chain is built from TRBV18 and TRBJ2-5; D is possibly TRBD1 (6 bases). V was shortened by 6 bases and J by 2 bases, with 13 bases between the two germline ends. Germline V lookup: CDR1 KGHSH, CDR2 LQKENI. CDR3 length equals 14 residues. CDR3 coding DNA: TGTGCCAGCTCGTCAGGGGTAGGTCAAGAGACCCAGTACTTC. Encoded protein: CASSSGVGQETQYF.

This chain connects TRBV25-1 to TRBJ2-7; a weak D match, TRBD2 (7 bases). The CDR3 runs 16 residues. Germline V CDR1 and CDR2: MGHDK, SYGVNS. Trimming took 1 base from V and 5 from J, leaving 18 bases between them. The DNA for the CDR3 is TGTGCCAGCAGTGAATCCAGGGGAGGGGACAACCACGAGCAGTACTTC. Its protein product is CASSESRGGDNHEQYF.

This sequence joins TRBV30 and TRBJ2-7; D remains ambiguous. V lost 4 bases to trimming and J lost 0 bases, with 16 bases between them. The germline gives CDR1 GTSNPN, CDR2 SVGIG (reference sequence). The CDR3 runs 15 residues. Here the CDR3 DNA reads TGTGCCTGGACGTTTCAGGATCAACTCTCCTACGAGCAGTACTTC. It translates to CAWTFQDQLSYEQYF.

This chain links TRBV10-3 with TRBJ1-2; no clear D. From germline, CDR1 is ENHRY and CDR2 SYGVKD. The CDR3 consists of 14 residues. V was cut by 0 bases and J by 2 bases, with 7 bases left in between. The CDR3 sequence is CAISESERNYGYTF. CDR3 DNA: TGTGCCATCAGTGAGTCGGAGAGGAACTATGGCTACACCTTC.

This clone was observed a handful of times. This chain connects TRBV5-1 to TRBJ1-3, with 11 bases aligning to TRBD1. V shed 2 bases, J shed 3 bases, and the junction held 10 bases outside the gene matches. Germline values: CDR1 SGHRS, CDR2 YFSETQ. The CDR3 is 18 amino acids. CDR3 nucleotides: TGCGCCAGCAGCTTATCCCCCGGGACAGGGGGTAATGGAAACACCATATATTTT. It is translated as CASSLSPGTGGNGNTIYF.

The chain carries TRBV7-9 and TRBJ1-4; possibly TRBD1 for D (5 bases). The CDR3 length is 16 residues. The V end was cut by 1 base, the J end by 4 bases, with 13 bases between. Germline CDR1 reads SEHNR; CDR2 reads FQNEAQ (reference sequence). CDR3 amino acids: CASSLDSGGGNEKLFF. In DNA, the CDR3 is TGTGCCAGCAGCTTAGATTCCGGGGGAGGTAATGAAAAACTGTTTTTT.

The rearrangement uses TRBV19 and TRBJ2-5, with D possibly being TRBD1 (6 bases). V was shortened by 4 bases and J by 3 bases, with 6 bases between the two germline ends. Germline values: CDR1 LNHDA, CDR2 SQIVND (reference sequence). CDR3 length equals 12 residues. The CDR3 nucleotides are TGTGCCAGTAGTAACAGGGAAGAGACCCAGTACTTC. This encodes CASSNREETQYF.

A word on this clone: This likely comes from a read error, as the CDR3 has no conserved phenylalanine or tryptophan at its end. It is unclear where the CDR3 begins or ends on the DNA, so no DNA is shown, and the CDR3 is as TCRdb lists it. This sequence joins TRBV10-3 and TRBJ2-7; whether TRBD1, the table's D call, matches the DNA was not checked. The germline gives CDR1 ENHRY, CDR2 SYGVKD. The CDR3 totals 10 residues, both ends included. The CDR3 loop reads CAISATLNSG.

The rearrangement joins TRBV5-4 to TRBJ2-1; 7 bases agree with TRBD2. The germline gives CDR1 SGHNT, CDR2 YYREEE (reference sequence). The trim removed 0 bases at V and 0 bases at J, leaving 3 bases unmatched. The CDR3 length is 16 residues. The CDR3: CASSLGGGSSYNEQFF. Written as DNA, the CDR3 is TGTGCCAGCAGCTTGGGAGGCGGGAGCTCCTACAATGAGCAGTTCTTC.

This clone was recorded only once. The chain carries TRBV7-3 and TRBJ2-1; the match to TRBD2 covers 11 bases. Germline V CDR1 and CDR2: SGHTA, FQGTGA. V was pared by 6 bases and J by 7 bases, with 8 bases of the junction left unmatched. The CDR3 has 15 amino acids. The CDR3 region is CASRASGGLVNEQFF. CDR3 coding DNA: TGTGCCAGCAGGGCTAGCGGGGGGTTGGTAAATGAGCAGTTCTTC.

The chain employs TRBV30 and TRBJ2-2, with 8 bases aligning to TRBD1. The junction had 7 bases not matched to a gene; V was cut back by 7 bases and J by 3 bases. Germline V gene data show CDR1 as GTSNPN and CDR2 as SVGIG (reference sequence). The CDR3 loop spans 14 amino acids. For the CDR3, the DNA is TGTGCCTATAACAGGGGGTATGACACCGGGGAGCTGTTTTTT. This codes for CAYNRGYDTGELFF.

V gene TRBV2 combines with J gene TRBJ2-1, with 12 nucleotides matching TRBD2. In germline, CDR1 is SNHLY, CDR2 FYNNEI. Trimming cost V 5 bases and J 4 bases; bases outside gene matches: 6. The length of the CDR3 is 16 residues. CDR3 residues: CASSFRTSGTYNEQFF. For the CDR3, the DNA is TGTGCCAGCAGTTTTCGGACTAGCGGGACATACAATGAGCAGTTCTTC.

The V gene is TRBV5-5, the J gene TRBJ1-4; possibly TRBD1 for D (5 bases). V was pared by 0 bases and J by 7 bases, with 16 bases between. From germline, CDR1 is SGHKS and CDR2 YYEKEE (reference sequence). This CDR3 region has 16 residues. The CDR3 region has the DNA TGTGCCAGCAGCTTGGTTACGGGGGTCTTGTTTGAAAAACTGTTTTTT. Its translation: CASSLVTGVLFEKLFF.

The chain is built from TRBV30 and TRBJ1-3; no definite D call. CDR1 and CDR2 from the germline V gene are GTSNPN and SVGIG (reference sequence). The CDR3 is 14 amino acids. V was trimmed by 2 bases and J by 0 bases, leaving 8 bases between them. The CDR3 DNA is TGTGCCTGGAGTCCCCTTAGCTCTGGAAACACCATATATTTT. This gives the protein CAWSPLSSGNTIYF.

This clone has a handful of counts. The chain combines TRBV5-4 with TRBJ2-2; D is undetermined. V was cut by 2 bases and J by 6 bases, with 5 bases left in between. There are 12 residues in the CDR3. Germline CDR1 is SGHNT and CDR2 is YYREEE (reference sequence). CDR3 residues: CASSFSAGELFF. The CDR3 DNA reads as TGTGCCAGCAGCTTCTCAGCCGGGGAGCTGTTTTTT.

The rearrangement joins TRBV5-5 to TRBJ1-3; no clear D. Germline V gene data show CDR1 as SGHKS and CDR2 as YYEKEE (reference sequence). The germline V and J ends were trimmed by 4 bases and 0 bases, with 5 bases remaining between them. The CDR3 loop spans 13 amino acids. The DNA of the CDR3 is TGTGCCAGCAGCAACTACTCTGGAAACACCATATATTTT. Amino acid sequence: CASSNYSGNTIYF.

The chain carries TRBV2 and TRBJ2-7; D is perhaps TRBD2 (5 bases). This CDR3 contains 14 residues. The V and J ends lost 4 bases and 0 bases respectively, with 10 bases between them. CDR1 SNHLY and CDR2 FYNNEI come from the germline V gene. Here the CDR3 reads CASSGTSSSYEQYF. The CDR3 nucleotides are TGTGCCAGCAGTGGGACTTCCAGCTCCTACGAGCAGTACTTC.

The rearrangement links TRBV6-1 to TRBJ2-1; TRBD2 matches 14 bases. V trimming: 4 bases; J trimming: 2 bases; junction bases outside the gene matches: 4. CDR3 length equals 17 residues. CDR1 is MNHNS, CDR2 SASEGT, per germline. CDR3 DNA: TGTGCCAGCAGTGGTGTGGGACTAGCGGGAGCCTACAATGAGCAGTTCTTC. This codes for CASSGVGLAGAYNEQFF.

Details on this clone: Mismatch with germline at one junction end may stem from a read error. The chain links TRBV7-9 to TRBJ2-7; the match to TRBD2 covers 9 bases. The CDR3 contains 16 residues. Germline CDR1 and CDR2: SEHNR and FQNEAQ (reference sequence). DNA of the CDR3: TGTTCCAGCAGCCCACCCTGGTTAGCGGGAGAGCAGGAGCAGTACTTC. This sequence encodes CSSSPPWLAGEQEQYF.

V is TRBV5-1 and J is TRBJ2-7; no clear D gene. CDR1 SGHRS and CDR2 YFSETQ come from the germline V gene. This CDR3 is built from 13 residues. Trimming removed 5 bases at V and 4 bases at J, with 13 bases between. This CDR3 reads CASRENPSYEQYF. In nucleotides, the CDR3 is TGCGCCAGCAGGGAGAATCCCTCTTACGAGCAGTACTTC.

This clone was observed a single time. The V call is TRBV5-1, the J call TRBJ1-2, with D possibly matching TRBD1 (6 bases). V lost 2 bases, J lost 2 bases, and 16 bases lay in between. CDR3 length: 16 residues. Germline lookup yields CDR1 SGHRS and CDR2 YFSETQ. The CDR3 sequence is CASSFGPAGVNYGYTF. The CDR3 DNA sequence: TGCGCCAGCAGCTTCGGTCCGGCAGGGGTAAACTATGGCTACACCTTC.

In DNA form, the CDR3 reads TGTGCCAGCAGTGGCCCCCCGGGGGGTGCACCGGAGCAGTACTTC. It specifies CASSGPPGGAPEQYF. The rearrangement uses TRBV2 and TRBJ2-7, with 7 bases identical to TRBD2. V shed 4 bases and J 7 bases; nucleotides not matched to a gene: 13. Germline loops: CDR1 SNHLY, CDR2 FYNNEI. This CDR3 region has 15 residues.

The V gene is TRBV5-6, the J gene TRBJ1-2, with D tentatively TRBD1 (5 bases). The germline gives CDR1 SGHDT, CDR2 YYEEEE. With 1 base removed from V and 7 bases from J, the gap between germline ends came to 17 bases. The CDR3 loop spans 15 amino acids. In DNA, the CDR3 is TGTGCCAGCAGCTTGATGGTAGCAGGGAGGGGTGGCTACACCTTC. This translates into CASSLMVAGRGGYTF.